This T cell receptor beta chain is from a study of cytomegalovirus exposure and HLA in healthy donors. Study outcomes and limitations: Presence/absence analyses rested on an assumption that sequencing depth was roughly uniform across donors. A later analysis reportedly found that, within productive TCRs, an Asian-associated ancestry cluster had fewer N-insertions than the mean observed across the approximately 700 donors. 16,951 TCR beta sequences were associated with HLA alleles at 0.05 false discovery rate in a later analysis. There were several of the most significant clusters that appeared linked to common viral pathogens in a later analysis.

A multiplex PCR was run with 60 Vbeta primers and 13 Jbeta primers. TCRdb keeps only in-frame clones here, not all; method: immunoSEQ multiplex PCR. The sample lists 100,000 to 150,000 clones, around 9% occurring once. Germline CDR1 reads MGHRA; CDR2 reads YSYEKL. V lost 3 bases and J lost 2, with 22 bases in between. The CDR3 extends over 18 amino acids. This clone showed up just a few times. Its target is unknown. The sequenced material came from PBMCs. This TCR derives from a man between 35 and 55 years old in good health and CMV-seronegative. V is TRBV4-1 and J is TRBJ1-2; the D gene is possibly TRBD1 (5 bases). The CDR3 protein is CASSQILGVRQGNYGYTF. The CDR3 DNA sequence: TGCGCCAGCAGCCAGATATTAGGGGTCCGGCAGGGCAACTATGGCTACACCTTC.